This entry lists 9 T cell receptor beta chains sequenced from one sample in a study of blood T cell repertoires in COVID-19. The data were produced by immunoSEQ multiplex PCR, yet TCRdb's version contains in-frame clones alone and is incomplete. The repertoire has 25,000 to 30,000 clones, about 90% of them found once; the top ten carry approximately 2.5%. The sequenced sample consisted of peripheral blood. The receptors originated from a man between 50 and 59 years old with active COVID-19.

The chain carries TRBV10-3 and TRBJ1-1; D may be TRBD1 (5 bases). The CDR3 totals 11 residues. Trimming removed 7 bases from V and 6 bases from J, with 9 bases in between. The germline CDR1 and CDR2 sequences are ENHRY and SYGVKD. The CDR3 protein is CAIKVGAEAFF. The DNA for the CDR3 is TGTGCCATCAAGGTAGGGGCTGAAGCTTTCTTT.

The V gene is TRBV19, the J gene TRBJ2-1; 7 nucleotides line up with TRBD2. The V and J ends lost 11 bases and 2 bases, in that order; junction bases with no gene match: 6. CDR3 size: 13 residues. CDR1 LNHDA and CDR2 SQIVND come from the germline V gene (reference sequence). CDR3 bases: TGTGCCGCGGGGGTATCTACCTACAATGAGCAGTTCTTC. Translated: CAAGVSTYNEQFF.

The gene calls are TRBV28 and TRBJ1-2; the match to TRBD1 covers 11 bases. The CDR3 spans 16 residues. The junction had 6 bases not matched to a gene; V was cut back by 6 bases and J by 0 bases. The germline V gene encodes CDR1 MDHEN and CDR2 SYDVKM. The CDR3 nucleotides are TGTGCCAGCAGCCCTCCGGGACAGGGGGCTAACTATGGCTACACCTTC. It codes for CASSPPGQGANYGYTF.

This clone was observed a single time. This chain links TRBV24-1 with TRBJ2-3; 7 positions match TRBD2. Unmatched junction bases numbered 8, after V lost 3 bases and J lost 6 bases. Germline V gene sequence: CDR1 KGHDR, CDR2 SFDVKD. This CDR3 spans 15 amino acids. CDR3 nucleotides: TGTGCCACCAGTGATGCACGGACTAGTTCGGATACGCAGTATTTT. Residues: CATSDARTSSDTQYF.

There are a few counts of this clone. This chain connects TRBV29-1 to TRBJ2-7; the D gene is possibly TRBD1 (6 bases). CDR1 and CDR2 (germline): SQVTM, ANQGSEA. V was clipped by 4 bases and J by 3 bases, with 10 bases between them. There are 12 residues in the CDR3. The CDR3 region has the DNA TGCAGCGTTGCCGTAGGGGGCTACGAGCAGTACTTC. Amino acid sequence: CSVAVGGYEQYF.

The chain carries TRBV2 and TRBJ2-7; TRBD1 matches 7 bases. Per the germline V gene, CDR1 is SNHLY and CDR2 is FYNNEI. The junction had 6 bases not matched to a gene; V was cut back by 6 bases and J by 4 bases. The CDR3 consists of 13 residues. The CDR3 DNA is TGTGCCAGCAGGGGCAGGGGGTATTACGAGCAGTACTTC. It codes for CASRGRGYYEQYF.

V and J are TRBV10-3 and TRBJ2-2; 7 bases agree with TRBD1. CDR1 and CDR2 from the germline V gene are ENHRY and SYGVKD. The J segment lost 4 bases and the V segment lost 0 bases, leaving 2 bases of the junction unmatched. The CDR3 has 15 residues. CDR3 DNA sequence: TGTGCCATCAGTGAGTCGGACAGGACCACCGGGGAGCTGTTTTTT. It codes for CAISESDRTTGELFF.

The J gene is TRBJ1-6, the V gene TRBV7-9; 8 bases align to TRBD1. The V and J ends lost 1 base and 8 bases, in that order; junction bases with no gene match: 4. From germline, CDR1 is SEHNR and CDR2 FQNEAQ (reference sequence). The CDR3 runs to 15 residues. CDR3 loop: CASSLEGQAYSPLHF. The CDR3 DNA is TGTGCCAGCAGCTTAGAGGGACAGGCCTATTCACCCCTCCACTTT.

The chain recombines TRBV29-1 with TRBJ2-7; D gene unclear. CDR1 SQVTM and CDR2 ANQGSEA come from the germline V gene. The CDR3 runs to 13 residues. The V end was cut by 6 bases, the J end by 5 bases, with 17 bases between. The DNA of the CDR3 is TGCAGCGTCCCCCCGGAGATGGTCGACGAGCAGTACTTC. This gives the protein CSVPPEMVDEQYF.